This T cell receptor beta chain is drawn from a study of T cell responses to AZD1222 COVID-19 vaccine. The method was immunoSEQ multiplex PCR; TCRdb's version includes in-frame clones alone and lacks a portion of them. The sample holds some 140,000 clones, approximately 88% seen once. Trimming took 4 bases from V and 4 from J, leaving 9 bases between them. Germline assignment: CDR1 SGHRS and CDR2 YFSETQ. This CDR3 comprises 12 residues. This TCR derives from an adult in good health. The specimen was peripheral blood, collected on day 0 of AZD1222 vaccination. The rearrangement joins TRBV5-1 to TRBJ2-7; D perhaps matches TRBD1 (5 bases). The chain's CDR3 is CASSARQYEQYF. DNA of the CDR3: TGCGCCAGCAGCGCCCGACAGTACGAGCAGTACTTC. The whole variable domain, remainder taken from reference TRBV5-1 and TRBJ2-7, is KAGVTQTPRYLIKTRGQQVTLSCSPISGHRSVSWYQQTPGQGLQFLFEYFSETQRNKGNFPGRFSGRQFSNSRSEMNVSTLELGDSALYLCASSARQYEQYFGPGTRLTVT.